This T cell receptor beta chain appears in the sequencing data of a study of T cell responses to AZD1222 COVID-19 vaccine. A word on this clone: Its target is unknown.

Study conclusions and caveats: There were mostly white British donors and more females than males, and clonal diversity was possibly underestimated.

Data came from immunoSEQ multiplex PCR; TCRdb stores just in-frame clones and leaves some out. The sample lists about 130,000 clones; around 90% were seen once. The CDR3 sequence is 14 residues long. CDR1 and CDR2 from the germline V gene are MNHEY and SMNVEV (reference sequence). V was cut by 5 bases and J by 2 bases, with 13 bases left in between. The V and J genes are TRBV27 and TRBJ2-7; tentatively, D is TRBD2 (6 bases). The receptor's source is an adult in good health. The source was peripheral blood, collected on day 0 of AZD1222 vaccination. CDR3 residues: CASSAGTGAYEQYF. CDR3 in DNA: TGTGCCAGCAGTGCTGGGACTGGGGCCTACGAGCAGTACTTC.